The 26 T cell receptor beta chains given below trace back to one sample, sequenced in a study of T cell responses to AZD1222 COVID-19 vaccine. TCRdb's table, derived via immunoSEQ multiplex PCR, lists solely in-frame clones and lacks some. The table lists about 130,000 clones, 93% of them singletons. Material: peripheral blood, obtained on day 0 of AZD1222 vaccination. These receptors all stem from an adult in good health.

The chain couples TRBV28 to TRBJ2-2; D may correspond to TRBD1 or TRBD2 (7 bases each). This CDR3 contains 14 residues. V was pared by 11 bases and J by 4 bases, with 17 bases between. In germline, CDR1 is MDHEN, CDR2 SYDVKM. CDR3 coding DNA: TGTGCCGGCACTTCAGGGGGGGTCACCGGGGAGCTGTTTTTT. Its translation is CAGTSGGVTGELFF.

The gene calls are TRBV5-1 and TRBJ1-2, with TRBD1 matching 7 bases. Trimming removed 0 bases from V and 4 bases from J; junction bases left unmatched: 6. CDR1 is SGHRS, CDR2 YFSETQ, per germline. CDR3 length: 15 amino acids. CDR3 DNA: TGCGCCAGCAGCTTGGGACAGGGCGAGGCCTATGGCTACACCTTC. This translates into CASSLGQGEAYGYTF.

The rearrangement joins TRBV5-1 to TRBJ1-1; D is undetermined. CDR1 and CDR2 from the germline V gene are SGHRS and YFSETQ. Trimming shortened V by 4 bases and J by 1 base, and 11 bases separated the two germline ends. CDR3 length: 14 residues. Here the CDR3 reads CASSINQRNTEAFF. The DNA of the CDR3 is TGCGCCAGCAGCATAAATCAACGGAACACTGAAGCTTTCTTT.

The chain links TRBV27 to TRBJ1-4; D not resolved. CDR3 length: 14 amino acids. V shed 4 bases and J shed 4 bases, with 10 bases lying between them. Germline V lookup: CDR1 MNHEY, CDR2 SMNVEV (reference sequence). The CDR3 DNA reads as TGTGCCAGCAGTTCCACCGTCTTTAATGAAAAACTGTTTTTT. It codes for CASSSTVFNEKLFF. The full variable domain, with the rest looked up from reference TRBV27 and TRBJ1-4, is EAQVTQNPRYLITVTGKKLTVTCSQNMNHEYMSWYRQDPGLGLRQIYYSMNVEVTDKGDVPEGYKVSRKEKRNFPLILESPSPNQTSLYFCASSSTVFNEKLFFGSGTQLSVL.

The genes are TRBV18 and TRBJ1-2; the D gene is possibly TRBD1 (6 bases). Trimming stripped 1 base from V and 6 bases from J, with 15 bases between. This CDR3 has 15 amino acids. The V gene's germline CDR1 is KGHSH and CDR2 LQKENI. CDR3 nucleotide sequence: TGTGCCAGCTCACCACGGTCAGGTTGGGACAATGGCTACACCTTC. As protein: CASSPRSGWDNGYTF. Supplemented by reference TRBV18 and TRBJ1-2, the full variable domain reads NAGVMQNPRHLVRRRGQEARLRCSPMKGHSHVYWYRQLPEEGLKFMVYLQKENIIDESGMPKERFSAEFPKEGPSILRIQQVVRGDSAAYFCASSPRSGWDNGYTFGSGTRLTVV.

The chain carries TRBV7-2 and TRBJ1-3; TRBD1 might be the D (5 bases). From germline, CDR1 is SGHTA and CDR2 FQGNSA. The CDR3 is made up of 16 amino acids. Between the trimmed V and J ends, which lost 4 bases and 3 bases, there was a span of 16 bases. CDR3: CASSSARFGGGNTIYF. The CDR3 region has the DNA TGTGCCAGCAGCTCCGCCCGTTTTGGGGGTGGAAACACCATATATTTT.

The rearrangement joins TRBV10-2 to TRBJ1-5, with 7 bases aligning to TRBD1. The V segment lost 2 bases and the J segment 6 bases; nucleotides outside the gene matches: 13. Germline values: CDR1 WSHSY, CDR2 SAAADI. The CDR3 totals 17 residues. This chain's CDR3 is CASSEILRTGVVQPQHF. DNA for the CDR3: TGCGCCAGCAGTGAGATTCTGCGAACAGGGGTGGTTCAGCCCCAGCATTTT.

The chain recombines TRBV12-3 or TRBV12-4 with TRBJ2-1; D is undetermined. V lost 6 bases to trimming and J lost 7 bases, with 10 bases between them. The CDR3 consists of 12 residues. DNA of the CDR3: TGTGCCAGCAGCCCGACATCTAATGAGCAGTTCTTC. Its protein is CASSPTSNEQFF.

The J gene is TRBJ1-3, the V gene TRBV6-6, with unresolved D. The V end lost 0 bases, the J end lost 1 base, and 10 bases lay between the germline ends. The CDR3 covers 16 residues. Germline values: CDR1 MNHNY, CDR2 SVGAGI (reference sequence). The chain's CDR3 is CASSYSTQISGNTIYF. CDR3 nucleotide sequence: TGTGCCAGCAGTTACTCTACCCAGATATCTGGAAACACCATATATTTT.

This CDR3 is CASSGDSSPLHF. The CDR3, as DNA: TGTGCCAGCAGTGGGGACAGTTCACCCCTCCACTTT. The chain links TRBV2 to TRBJ1-6; 7 positions match TRBD1. The CDR3 totals 12 residues. The trim removed 4 bases at V and 9 bases at J, leaving 0 bases unmatched. CDR1 and CDR2 from the germline V gene are SNHLY and FYNNEI.

The chain combines TRBV3-1 (or the pseudogene TRBV3-2) with TRBJ1-3; tentatively, D is TRBD1 (5 bases). Per germline, CDR1 LGHDT and CDR2 YNNKEL (reference sequence). V gave up 2 bases and J gave up 0 bases, with 11 bases separating them. The CDR3 has 16 amino acids. This chain's CDR3 is CASSQFLQASGNTIYF. CDR3 coding DNA: TGTGCCAGCAGCCAATTTCTACAGGCCTCTGGAAACACCATATATTTT.

The CDR3 reads CASSEGWGAYGYTF. The DNA of the CDR3 is TGTGCCAGCAGTGAAGGATGGGGGGCGTATGGCTACACCTTC. The V and J genes are TRBV6-1 and TRBJ1-2; a weak D match, TRBD1 (6 bases). V dropped 1 base and J dropped 5 bases, with 11 bases sitting between them. The CDR3 extends over 14 amino acids. The germline V gene encodes CDR1 MNHNS and CDR2 SASEGT.

V is TRBV19 and J is TRBJ1-4; D perhaps matches TRBD1 (5 bases). This CDR3 comprises 15 residues. Trimming removed 2 bases at V and 5 bases at J, with 12 bases between. Per germline, CDR1 LNHDA and CDR2 SQIVND (reference sequence). CDR3 loop: CASSIKGLVNEKLFF. For the CDR3, the DNA is TGTGCCAGTAGTATAAAGGGGCTGGTGAATGAAAAACTGTTTTTT.

V and J are TRBV3-1 (or the pseudogene TRBV3-2) and TRBJ1-1; D is unresolved. V was cut by 1 base and J by 8 bases, with 11 bases left in between. This CDR3 has 13 amino acids. Germline V gene lookup returns CDR1 LGHDT and CDR2 YNNKEL (reference sequence). CDR3 loop: CASSQGSPSEAFF. The CDR3 DNA reads TGTGCCAGCAGCCAAGGATCCCCCTCCGAAGCTTTCTTT.

J is TRBJ1-1 and V is TRBV7-9, with 7 bases matching TRBD1. After removal of 4 bases from V and 3 bases from J, the junction contained 5 bases not matched to a gene. This CDR3 contains 14 residues. Looked up from germline, CDR1 is SEHNR and CDR2 is FQNEAQ (reference sequence). Here the CDR3 DNA reads TGTGCCAGCAGCTCACAGGGGTTACACACTGAAGCTTTCTTT. Residues: CASSSQGLHTEAFF.

The V and J genes are TRBV29-1 and TRBJ1-1; the match to TRBD1 covers 9 bases. The CDR3 extends over 11 amino acids. The ends lost 5 bases at V and 10 bases at J; junction bases unmatched: 5. Germline CDR1 reads SQVTM; CDR2 reads ANQGSEA. For the CDR3, the DNA is TGCAGCGTTTCCGACAGGGGGGGAGCTTTCTTT. This translates into CSVSDRGGAFF.

V usage is TRBV4-1 and J usage is TRBJ2-5, with D perhaps matching TRBD1 (5 bases). The germline CDR1 and CDR2 sequences are MGHRA and YSYEKL. Trimming removed 3 bases from V and 2 bases from J, with 10 bases in between. This CDR3 has 14 residues. The CDR3: CASSHQGGQETQYF. CDR3 bases: TGCGCCAGCAGCCACCAGGGTGGTCAAGAGACCCAGTACTTC.

The chain employs TRBV5-1 and TRBJ1-2; no clear D gene. Germline V gene sequence: CDR1 SGHRS, CDR2 YFSETQ. Between the trimmed V and J ends, which lost 2 bases and 5 bases, there was a span of 13 bases. The CDR3 totals 14 residues. For the CDR3, the DNA is TGCGCCAGCAGCTTCAGTGGTATAAAGTATGGCTACACCTTC. Its protein product is CASSFSGIKYGYTF.

This clone was recorded once. J is TRBJ1-5 and V is TRBV10-2, with a tentative D call TRBD1 (5 bases). V lost 4 bases and J 5 bases, leaving 9 bases between the germline ends. The CDR3 loop spans 13 amino acids. CDR1 WSHSY and CDR2 SAAADI come from the germline V gene. The CDR3 DNA reads as TGCGCCAGCAGTGGGGGGGTCGATCAGCCCCAGCATTTT. It is translated as CASSGGVDQPQHF.

The rearrangement joins TRBV11-2 to TRBJ2-1, with D perhaps assigned TRBD1 or TRBD2 (5 bases each). The CDR3 runs to 12 residues. The V end lost 5 bases, the J end lost 7 bases, and 9 bases lay between the germline ends. CDR1 SGHAT and CDR2 FQNNGV come from the germline V gene. The CDR3 coding sequence is TGTGCCAGCAGCCGGGGCCGAAATGAGCAGTTCTTC. This sequence encodes CASSRGRNEQFF.

The chain is built from TRBV10-3 and TRBJ1-4; D call uncertain. Germline V gene data show CDR1 as ENHRY and CDR2 as SYGVKD. Trimming took off 8 bases at V and 0 bases at J, with 13 bases between the two ends. The CDR3 is 15 residues long. DNA of the CDR3: TGTGCCATCTCGGTAGGATCTGCAACTAATGAAAAACTGTTTTTT. Translation gives CAISVGSATNEKLFF.

This chain uses TRBV30 with TRBJ1-5; no definite D call. CDR1 and CDR2 from the germline V gene are GTSNPN and SVGIG (reference sequence). This CDR3 region has 14 residues. Trimming shortened V by 0 bases and J by 5 bases, and 11 bases separated the two germline ends. The CDR3 here is CAWSVTAEDQPQHF. CDR3 nucleotide sequence: TGTGCCTGGAGTGTAACGGCAGAAGATCAGCCCCAGCATTTT. Supplemented by reference TRBV30 and TRBJ1-5, the full variable domain reads SQTIHQWPATLVQPVGSPLSLECTVEGTSNPNLYWYRQAAGRGLQLLFYSVGIGQISSEVPQNLSASRPQDRQFILSSKKLLLSDSGFYLCAWSVTAEDQPQHFGDGTRLSIL.

DNA of the CDR3: TGCGCCAGCAGCACGTTGGGAATGGTAGATACGCAGTATTTT. Its protein is CASSTLGMVDTQYF. J is TRBJ2-3 and V is TRBV4-1; D not resolved. The germline CDR1 and CDR2 sequences are MGHRA and YSYEKL. The CDR3 sequence is 14 residues long. V was cut by 5 bases and J by 5 bases, with 14 bases left in between.

This chain connects TRBV9 to TRBJ1-2, with D possibly matching TRBD1 (5 bases). The germline V and J ends were trimmed by 3 bases and 7 bases, with 10 bases remaining between them. The CDR3 extends over 12 amino acids. CDR1 SGDLS and CDR2 YYNGEE come from the germline V gene. The CDR3 is CASSGQGGGYTF. The CDR3 DNA follows: TGTGCCAGCAGCGGGCAGGGTGGTGGCTACACCTTC.

CDR3 in DNA: TGTGCCAGCAGCTTGTTTCTGGGCACGGGCTATGGCTACACCTTC. It specifies CASSLFLGTGYGYTF. V usage is TRBV5-6 and J usage is TRBJ1-2; D uncertain. Trimming removed 1 base from V and 4 bases from J, with 14 bases in between. The length of the CDR3 is 15 residues. The germline gives CDR1 SGHDT, CDR2 YYEEEE. Complete variable domain (other parts from reference TRBV5-6 and TRBJ1-2): DAGVTQSPTHLIKTRGQQVTLRCSPKSGHDTVSWYQQALGQGPQFIFQYYEEEERQRGNFPDRFSGHQFPNYSSELNVNALLLGDSALYLCASSLFLGTGYGYTFGSGTRLTVV.

This chain joins TRBV27 and TRBJ1-1, with D possibly being TRBD1 (5 bases). V was pared by 6 bases and J by 6 bases, with 17 bases between. In germline, CDR1 is MNHEY, CDR2 SMNVEV (reference sequence). The CDR3 consists of 14 residues. DNA of the CDR3: TGTGCCAGCAGGGGGCCGGTGGAAAGCGCTGAAGCTTTCTTT. Residues: CASRGPVESAEAFF.